The rows below give T cell receptor beta chains drawn from one sample of a study of Ad26.COV2.S vaccination and SARS-CoV-2 variants. This table comes from immunoSEQ multiplex PCR, and its TCRdb copy is limited to in-frame clones, with some not included. The sample records 400,000 to 500,000 clones, 85% to 90% being singletons. The starting material was peripheral blood, obtained in a trial of Ad26.COV2.S vaccine versus placebo. Receptors were obtained from a person aged 18 to 59 who received the Ad26.COV2.S COVID-19 vaccine or a placebo. CDR3s leave out the opening cysteine and the closing phenylalanine or tryptophan. A row's size may be missing; if present it is once, few, many or a size class.

V,J,size,CDR3
TRBV4-1,TRBJ1-1,.,ASSQDRATVKNTEAF
TRBV6-2/TRBV6-3,TRBJ1-6,.,ASSYRGTSSSPLH
TRBV9,TRBJ2-1,.,ASSVVMGQGIHEQF
TRBV7-9,TRBJ2-2,.,ASSPNTGTNTGELF
TRBV6-1,TRBJ2-7,.,ASSEPGYEQY
TRBV5-5,TRBJ1-1,.,ASSPTGGNTEAF
TRBV19,TRBJ1-2,.,ASRWGGDRDGYT
TRBV12-3/TRBV12-4,TRBJ1-1,.,ASSLWGGTEAF
TRBV18,TRBJ1-6,few,ASSPSWANRGGSPLH
TRBV27,TRBJ2-3,.,ASSPGPWSTDTQY
TRBV5-4,TRBJ2-3,.,AILSGSGDTQY
TRBV9,TRBJ2-2,.,ASSGNSGSGTGELF
TRBV18,TRBJ1-3,.,ASSPRQSSGANTIY
TRBV5-4,TRBJ1-6,.,ASSFGDYNSPLH
TRBV10-3,TRBJ2-3,.,AISQGAGDTQY